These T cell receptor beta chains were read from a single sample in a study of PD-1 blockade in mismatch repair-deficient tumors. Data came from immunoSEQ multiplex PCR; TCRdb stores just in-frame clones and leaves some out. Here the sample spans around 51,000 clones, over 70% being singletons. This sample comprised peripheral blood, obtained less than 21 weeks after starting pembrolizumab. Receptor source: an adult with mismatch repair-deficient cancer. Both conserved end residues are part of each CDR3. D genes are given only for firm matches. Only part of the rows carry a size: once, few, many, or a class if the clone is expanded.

cdr3_nt: TGTGCCAGTGGCCTGCGGCTAGCGGGAGGGTACGGCACCGGGGAGCTGTTTTTT
cdr3_aa: CASGLRLAGGYGTGELFF
d_call: TRBD2
clone_size: .
cdr3_length: 18
v_call: TRBV19
j_call: TRBJ2-2

cdr3_nt: TGTGCCAGCAGTACCGGGACTAGAACCGGGGAGCTGTTTTTT
cdr3_aa: CASSTGTRTGELFF
d_call: TRBD2
clone_size: few
cdr3_length: 14
v_call: TRBV2
j_call: TRBJ2-2

cdr3_nt: TGTGCCAGCAGCCAAGGTACTAGCGGGTTATACAATGAGCAGTTCTTC
cdr3_aa: CASSQGTSGLYNEQFF
d_call: TRBD2
clone_size: .
cdr3_length: 16
v_call: TRBV4-2
j_call: TRBJ2-1

cdr3_nt: TGTGCCAGCCGAGGGACAAATACCGAGCAGTACTTC
cdr3_aa: CASRGTNTEQYF
d_call: .
clone_size: once
cdr3_length: 12
v_call: TRBV6-5
j_call: TRBJ2-7

cdr3_nt: TGTGCCACCAGCAGGGACGGACAGGATTCGGGTGGCTACACCTTC
cdr3_aa: CATSRDGQDSGGYTF
d_call: TRBD1
clone_size: once
cdr3_length: 15
v_call: TRBV15
j_call: TRBJ1-2

cdr3_nt: TGCGCCAGCAGCTTGCGAGCCTCCTACGAGCAGTACTTC
cdr3_aa: CASSLRASYEQYF
d_call: .
clone_size: .
cdr3_length: 13
v_call: TRBV5-1
j_call: TRBJ2-7

cdr3_nt: TGCGCCAGCAGCCATGAGGACTGGGTTCGCGGAGATACGCAGTATTTT
cdr3_aa: CASSHEDWVRGDTQYF
d_call: .
clone_size: .
cdr3_length: 16
v_call: TRBV4-1
j_call: TRBJ2-3

cdr3_nt: TGTGCCAGCAGTGCGGACAGGGGGTACAGAGGCTATGGCTACACCTTC
cdr3_aa: CASSADRGYRGYGYTF
d_call: TRBD1
clone_size: .
cdr3_length: 16
v_call: TRBV6-1
j_call: TRBJ1-2

cdr3_nt: TGTGCCAGCAGGCGGGACAGAACAAAAGCTTTCTTT
cdr3_aa: CASRRDRTKAFF
d_call: TRBD1
clone_size: .
cdr3_length: 12
v_call: TRBV2
j_call: TRBJ1-1

cdr3_nt: TGTGCCAGCAGATTCGACCAACTAGAAACCGGGGAGCTGTTTTTT
cdr3_aa: CASRFDQLETGELFF
d_call: .
clone_size: .
cdr3_length: 15
v_call: TRBV6-5
j_call: TRBJ2-2

cdr3_nt: TGTGCCAGCAGCTTCAGGGGAGAAACTGAAGCTTTCTTT
cdr3_aa: CASSFRGETEAFF
d_call: .
clone_size: .
cdr3_length: 13
v_call: TRBV7-9
j_call: TRBJ1-1

cdr3_nt: TGTGCCAGCAGTTACTCGTCCAGCTTATATGAAAAACTGTTTTTT
cdr3_aa: CASSYSSSLYEKLFF
d_call: .
clone_size: .
cdr3_length: 15
v_call: TRBV6-6
j_call: TRBJ1-4

cdr3_nt: TGTGCCAGCAGCTTGTCGATCTCGGCCGACAATGAGCAGTTCTTC
cdr3_aa: CASSLSISADNEQFF
d_call: .
clone_size: .
cdr3_length: 15
v_call: TRBV7-2
j_call: TRBJ2-1

cdr3_nt: TGTGCCAGTAGTAAAGGGATTGGCTACACCTTC
cdr3_aa: CASSKGIGYTF
d_call: .
clone_size: .
cdr3_length: 11
v_call: TRBV19
j_call: TRBJ1-2

cdr3_nt: TGTGCCAGCAGTTTATACTCCTACAATGAGCAGTTCTTC
cdr3_aa: CASSLYSYNEQFF
d_call: .
clone_size: .
cdr3_length: 13
v_call: TRBV27
j_call: TRBJ2-1

cdr3_nt: TGTGCCAGCAGTAGGGGGGTACTGGATGAGCAGTTCTTC
cdr3_aa: CASSRGVLDEQFF
d_call: .
clone_size: .
cdr3_length: 13
v_call: TRBV6-6
j_call: TRBJ2-1

cdr3_nt: TGTGCCAGCAGCGAGGGGGGGGAGCAGTACTTC
cdr3_aa: CASSEGGEQYF
d_call: .
clone_size: .
cdr3_length: 11
v_call: TRBV11-3
j_call: TRBJ2-7

cdr3_nt: TGTGCCAGCAGCTTGACAGACTATGGCTACACCTTC
cdr3_aa: CASSLTDYGYTF
d_call: .
clone_size: .
cdr3_length: 12
v_call: TRBV5-8
j_call: TRBJ1-2

cdr3_nt: TGCGCCAGCAGCAAACCCGGCGGCCGAGTGAACACTGAAGCTTTCTTT
cdr3_aa: CASSKPGGRVNTEAFF
d_call: .
clone_size: .
cdr3_length: 16
v_call: TRBV4-1
j_call: TRBJ1-1

cdr3_nt: TGTGCCAGCAGCCCGGCCCACCCCAGCTCCTACGAGCAGTACTTC
cdr3_aa: CASSPAHPSSYEQYF
d_call: .
clone_size: .
cdr3_length: 15
v_call: TRBV6-6
j_call: TRBJ2-7

cdr3_nt: TGTGCCAGCTCACCACCTCTTAGTTACACCATATATTTT
cdr3_aa: CASSPPLSYTIYF
d_call: .
clone_size: once
cdr3_length: 13
v_call: TRBV18
j_call: TRBJ1-3

cdr3_nt: TGTGCCAGCAGCCCCGCCACAGGTTTTGGAAACACCATATATTTT
cdr3_aa: CASSPATGFGNTIYF
d_call: .
clone_size: .
cdr3_length: 15
v_call: TRBV7-6
j_call: TRBJ1-3

cdr3_nt: TGTGCCAGCAGCTTAGCGCTGACTAGACCGGGCAATGAGCAGTTCTTC
cdr3_aa: CASSLALTRPGNEQFF
d_call: .
clone_size: .
cdr3_length: 16
v_call: TRBV7-8
j_call: TRBJ2-1

cdr3_nt: TGTGCCAGCAGCTTAACCCCGGACTCCCACGAGCAGTACTTC
cdr3_aa: CASSLTPDSHEQYF
d_call: .
clone_size: .
cdr3_length: 14
v_call: TRBV7-2
j_call: TRBJ2-7

cdr3_nt: TGCGCCAGCAGCCAAGATATCCCTAGCGGGAGCAATGAGCAGTTCTTC
cdr3_aa: CASSQDIPSGSNEQFF
d_call: TRBD2
clone_size: once
cdr3_length: 16
v_call: TRBV4-1
j_call: TRBJ2-1

cdr3_nt: TGTGCCAGCAGTTTGGGGGACTTCGTTCGAGCCACTGAAGCTTTCTTT
cdr3_aa: CASSLGDFVRATEAFF
d_call: .
clone_size: .
cdr3_length: 16
v_call: TRBV28
j_call: TRBJ1-1

cdr3_nt: TGTGCCAGCTCAAGCCTCCCAACAGGGGGCATTGACGAGCAGTACTTC
cdr3_aa: CASSSLPTGGIDEQYF
d_call: TRBD1
clone_size: .
cdr3_length: 16
v_call: TRBV18
j_call: TRBJ2-7

cdr3_nt: TGTGCCAGCAGCTGGGGGACTAGCGGGAACAATGAGCAGTTCTTC
cdr3_aa: CASSWGTSGNNEQFF
d_call: TRBD2
clone_size: .
cdr3_length: 15
v_call: TRBV5-4
j_call: TRBJ2-1

cdr3_nt: TGTGCCAGCAGTTCAGCGGGAGGGCTCTACGAGCAGTACTTC
cdr3_aa: CASSSAGGLYEQYF
d_call: TRBD2
clone_size: .
cdr3_length: 14
v_call: TRBV28
j_call: TRBJ2-7

cdr3_nt: TGTGCCAGCAGGAAATTCAGGGGTTGGGACACTGAAGCTTTCTTT
cdr3_aa: CASRKFRGWDTEAFF
d_call: .
clone_size: .
cdr3_length: 15
v_call: TRBV27
j_call: TRBJ1-1

cdr3_nt: TGTGCCAGCAGGCAGGGGGCAGTCAAAAACATTCAGTACTTC
cdr3_aa: CASRQGAVKNIQYF
d_call: TRBD1
clone_size: .
cdr3_length: 14
v_call: TRBV11-3
j_call: TRBJ2-4

cdr3_nt: TGTGCCAGCACCCGTAGGGGAAGCAATCAGCCCCAGCATTTT
cdr3_aa: CASTRRGSNQPQHF
d_call: .
clone_size: .
cdr3_length: 14
v_call: TRBV7-2
j_call: TRBJ1-5

cdr3_nt: TGCAGTGCTAGAGATGCAGATACGCAGTATTTT
cdr3_aa: CSARDADTQYF
d_call: .
clone_size: .
cdr3_length: 11
v_call: TRBV20-1
j_call: TRBJ2-3

cdr3_nt: TGTGCCAGCAGCGCAAGACAGGGGGGTGGAAACACCATATATTTT
cdr3_aa: CASSARQGGGNTIYF
d_call: TRBD1
clone_size: .
cdr3_length: 15
v_call: TRBV7-9
j_call: TRBJ1-3

cdr3_nt: TGTGCCAGCACCCGAGGGGGCAAGAGCTCCTACGAGCAGTACTTC
cdr3_aa: CASTRGGKSSYEQYF
d_call: TRBD1
clone_size: .
cdr3_length: 15
v_call: TRBV6-5
j_call: TRBJ2-7

cdr3_nt: TGTGCCAGCAGTCAGACAGGGGCCTTGTATGGCTACACCTTC
cdr3_aa: CASSQTGALYGYTF
d_call: TRBD1
clone_size: once
cdr3_length: 14
v_call: TRBV27
j_call: TRBJ1-2

cdr3_nt: TGTGCCAGCTCACCCGAGGGGGGAATCTACAATGAGCAGTTCTTC
cdr3_aa: CASSPEGGIYNEQFF
d_call: .
clone_size: .
cdr3_length: 15
v_call: TRBV18
j_call: TRBJ2-1

cdr3_nt: TGTGCCAGCAGCTCGAGGACAGGGCGGTACGAGCAGTACTTC
cdr3_aa: CASSSRTGRYEQYF
d_call: TRBD1
clone_size: .
cdr3_length: 14
v_call: TRBV5-4
j_call: TRBJ2-7

cdr3_nt: TGTGCCAGCAGTAGACAGAGATCGAACACCGGGGAGCTGTTTTTT
cdr3_aa: CASSRQRSNTGELFF
d_call: .
clone_size: .
cdr3_length: 15
v_call: TRBV11-3
j_call: TRBJ2-2

cdr3_nt: TGTGCCAGTCGATCCAGTCAGGGGACCTATGGCTACACCTTC
cdr3_aa: CASRSSQGTYGYTF
d_call: .
clone_size: .
cdr3_length: 14
v_call: TRBV19
j_call: TRBJ1-2

cdr3_nt: TGTGCCAGCAGCGACAGGGAAGGGGAGCTGTTTTTT
cdr3_aa: CASSDREGELFF
d_call: TRBD1
clone_size: .
cdr3_length: 12
v_call: TRBV7-9
j_call: TRBJ2-2

cdr3_nt: TGTGCTAGCAGCTTAGCAGGGACAGAGACCCAGTACTTC
cdr3_aa: CASSLAGTETQYF
d_call: .
clone_size: few
cdr3_length: 13
v_call: TRBV7-7
j_call: TRBJ2-5

cdr3_nt: TGTGCCAGCTCACCAGAGGACAGGATGTCTGGCTACACCTTC
cdr3_aa: CASSPEDRMSGYTF
d_call: TRBD1
clone_size: .
cdr3_length: 14
v_call: TRBV18
j_call: TRBJ1-2

cdr3_nt: TGTGCCAGCAGCCTAGGACAGGAGTATGAAAAACTGTTTTTT
cdr3_aa: CASSLGQEYEKLFF
d_call: TRBD1
clone_size: .
cdr3_length: 14
v_call: TRBV6-6
j_call: TRBJ1-4

cdr3_nt: TGTGCCAGCAGCTTGGCCAGCTTACTAGCGGGAGGGCCCTACGAGCAGTACTTC
cdr3_aa: CASSLASLLAGGPYEQYF
d_call: TRBD2
clone_size: .
cdr3_length: 18
v_call: TRBV5-5
j_call: TRBJ2-7